One T cell receptor (beta chain) is described in this entry. It has no known antigen specificity. No qualities accompany the bases; no much larger clone lies one base away. The data originate from a study of shared clonotypes between healthy human individuals (dated by TCRdb to the early 2020s). About the investigation overall: The cohort included three men and a couple of women between 18 and 49 years of age. To estimate repertoire size and how much clonotypes are shared between individuals, the study performed deep sequencing of blood TCR repertoires from roughly five healthy adults. Libraries were prepared and TCR repertoires were sequenced by different laboratories using diverse techniques, in order to increase sequencing depth and limit assay-specific biases. Per donor, leukapheresis produced somewhere between about 0.8 and 9 billion PBMCs. Overall results and qualifications from the work: Pairwise subsampling led to the expectation that sequencing depth would affect the degree of clonotype sharing among donors. Only blood was sampled, and tissue TCR repertoires likely differ from those in blood. Because the study included only a small number of donors, the genetic and exposure-history diversity represented was limited.

The donors were healthy, HIV-negative adults who had no recently reported acute infections or vaccinations. Only Caucasian adults living in Nashville, Tennessee, USA were represented among the donors. For unsorted samples, 75 million to 100 million PBMCs were counted and genomic DNA was extracted with the QIAamp DNA Blood Mini kit. Blood was obtained by leukapheresis, after which PBMCs were separated by Ficoll-Histopaque density gradient centrifugation and cryopreserved in liquid nitrogen vapor phase. There are 13 amino acids in the CDR3, from cysteine to phenylalanine inclusive. CDR3 DNA is the only sequence kept; it has 39 bases, read in frame from the first base. Relative to germline, V is 3 bases shorter and J is 5 bases shorter, with 9 bases between their ends. Reading the germline V gene gives CDR1 SGHRS and CDR2 YFSETQ. TCR CDR3 regions were amplified from genomic DNA by multiplex PCR using the deep immunoSEQ assay. Extracted genomic DNA from each cell subset was distributed evenly across all wells of several immunoSEQ 96-well plates, and each plate was treated as a replicate. For unsorted PBMC, each replicate PCR was loaded with approximately 300 ng genomic DNA, equivalent to 30,000 or so T cell genomes. Ten immunoSEQ deep assay plates were used to sequence the unsorted PBMC genomic DNA. Purified libraries were measured with a Qubit 3.0 fluorometer, size-checked on a Bioanalyzer 2100, and measured again with the KAPA Library Quantification kit. Every immunoSEQ 96-well plate was sequenced on a dedicated single-read 150-cycle Illumina NextSeq 550 flow cell. For the original study's pipeline: Because the immunoSEQ output held only junctional sequences and lacked quality scores, the filtering could not match the filtering applied to full-length reads. Sequences were annotated with PyIR, a Python wrapper for IgBLAST v1.9, and V/J genes and CDR3 were assigned using IMGT germline references. Reads were removed for weak V/J assignments (E-value above 1e-6), missing CDR3, stop codons, out-of-frame junctions, or ambiguous translated residues. V3J clonotypes were defined as sequences sharing an identical inferred V gene, J gene, and CDR3 amino acid sequence. Percentage overlap between repertoires was calculated by dividing the number of shared unique clonotypes by the size of the smaller repertoire. Three approaches were used to assess repertoire richness: RTK rarefaction, the Chao1 estimator, and Recon v2.1 estimates of unobserved clonotypes. TCRdb provides this immuneACCESS table in a form limited to in-frame rearrangements. Some clones are lacking; in checked studies, under half of them reflect an unresolved V gene, and why the rest are absent is not known. The DNA gave D and trimming, while V, J and clone size come from that table. The sample data list fewer than 600,000 clones, and 60% to 85% of these were observed just once. Over 10% of the sample is in the top ten clones.

Source material: PBMCs. The chain couples TRBV5-1 to TRBJ2-1, with TRBD1 as a weak D call on 5 bases. The sequence derives from a woman between 40 and 50 years old in good health. Some clones in this sample may be carry-over from other donors' samples. The CDR3 protein sequence reads: CASSWSRDNEQFF. In nucleotide form, the sequence is TGCGCCAGCAGCTGGAGCAGGGACAATGAGCAGTTCTTC.